The 32 T cell receptor beta chains reported below all come from one sample, sequenced in a study of human T cells and chemical hapten exposure. TCRdb passed the RACE reads through MiXCR, listing each CDR3 protein once. The sample has about 350,000 distinct CDR3 sequences, around 5.5% seen once. The time point is: pre-sensitization, week 0. Noted treatment: therapeutic diphenylcyclopropenone sensitization with weekly scalp DPC. The sequenced sample was whole blood, obtained in connection with sensitization to the hapten diphenylcyclopropenone (DPC). Receptors were obtained from a young woman with alopecia areata. Some clones in this sample may be carry-over from other donors' samples.

The table lists this clonotype with a few counts. The chain employs TRBV18 and TRBJ2-5, with a tentative D call TRBD1 (6 bases). The CDR3 has 18 residues. Trimming cost V 4 bases and J 2 bases, with 23 bases left between them. In germline, CDR1 is KGHSH, CDR2 LQKENI. The CDR3 nucleotides read TGTGCCAGCTCACTCAGGGGAGTCGCAGGGGCGATTCAAGAGACCCAGTACTTC. Translation: CASSLRGVAGAIQETQYF.

This clonotype has more than one count but fewer than ten. The chain carries TRBV27 and TRBJ1-2, with D possibly matching TRBD1 (5 bases). Trimming took 6 bases from V and 4 from J, leaving 15 bases between them. The CDR3 is made up of 14 amino acids. CDR1 is MNHEY and CDR2 is SMNVEV in the germline V gene (reference sequence). CDR3 protein: CASRTTGFSYGYTF. The CDR3, as DNA: TGTGCCAGCAGGACTACAGGTTTTAGCTATGGCTACACCTTC.

This clonotype was seen only a few times. CDR3 sequence: CASSVTGGSFTDTQYF. For the CDR3, the DNA is TGTGCCAGCAGTGTCACAGGGGGTTCATTCACAGATACGCAGTATTTT. This sequence joins TRBV6-2 or TRBV6-3 and TRBJ2-3, with TRBD1 matching over 8 bases. The V gene end was trimmed by 5 bases and the J gene end by 2 bases; junction bases not matched to a gene: 9. The CDR3 is made up of 16 amino acids. The V gene's germline CDR1 is MNHEY and CDR2 SVGEGT.

This clonotype was observed at least ten times. The chain recombines TRBV5-1 with TRBJ2-3; D unclear. This CDR3 region has 14 residues. Looked up from germline, CDR1 is SGHRS and CDR2 is YFSETQ. The V end was cut by 1 base, the J end by 2 bases, with 8 bases between. CDR3 in DNA: TGCGCCAGCAGCTTGTCCCAGATCACAGATACGCAGTATTTT. This gives the protein CASSLSQITDTQYF.

This clonotype has a count of ten or more. V and J are TRBV4-2 and TRBJ2-3; D remains ambiguous. The CDR3 is made up of 13 amino acids. CDR1 is LGHNA, CDR2 YNFKEQ, per germline. Trimming cost V 0 bases and J 4 bases, with 5 bases left between them. CDR3 nucleotide sequence: TGTGCCAGCAGCCAAGACTTCGCAGATACGCAGTATTTT. The encoded protein is CASSQDFADTQYF.

The sample holds a few counts of this clonotype. V is TRBV5-1 and J is TRBJ2-3; TRBD1 might be the D (6 bases). CDR1 and CDR2 from the germline V gene are SGHRS and YFSETQ. The V gene lost 4 bases and the J gene lost 2 bases, with 17 bases spanning the gap. The CDR3 extends over 16 amino acids. The CDR3 reads CASSRDVGGTTDTQYF. The CDR3 DNA reads TGCGCCAGCAGCAGGGACGTTGGGGGCACCACAGATACGCAGTATTTT.

The V and J genes are TRBV12-3 or TRBV12-4 and TRBJ2-2; 8 bases match TRBD1. V shed 6 bases and J 3 bases; nucleotides not matched to a gene: 6. This CDR3 has 15 amino acids. CDR3 bases: TGTGCCAGCAGCTTTGTGACAGGGGACACCGGGGAGCTGTTTTTT. It specifies CASSFVTGDTGELFF.

J is TRBJ2-4 and V is TRBV10-3; 9 bases line up with TRBD1. The CDR3 covers 15 residues. After removal of 4 bases from V and 5 bases from J, the junction contained 6 bases not matched to a gene. Germline V gene data show CDR1 as ENHRY and CDR2 as SYGVKD. Written as DNA, the CDR3 is TGTGCCATCAGTGGGACAGGGGCATTACAAAACATTCAGTACTTC. Translation gives CAISGTGALQNIQYF.

The V call is TRBV7-2, the J call TRBJ1-5; weak D call: TRBD1 (5 bases). The CDR3 is made up of 15 amino acids. From germline, CDR1 is SGHTA and CDR2 FQGNSA. The V end was cut by 5 bases, the J end by 1 base, with 12 bases between. The CDR3: CASSLQAVSNQPQHF. CDR3 nucleotide sequence: TGTGCCAGCAGCCTACAGGCAGTGAGCAATCAGCCCCAGCATTTT.

V gene TRBV5-1 combines with J gene TRBJ1-2, with no clear D. Trimming took 2 bases from V and 6 from J, leaving 11 bases between them. CDR3 length: 13 residues. Per germline, CDR1 SGHRS and CDR2 YFSETQ. This CDR3 is CASSFEGQDGYTF. CDR3 in DNA: TGCGCCAGCAGCTTCGAGGGTCAAGATGGCTACACCTTC. Drawing the rest from reference TRBV5-1 and TRBJ1-2, the complete variable domain is KAGVTQTPRYLIKTRGQQVTLSCSPISGHRSVSWYQQTPGQGLQFLFEYFSETQRNKGNFPGRFSGRQFSNSRSEMNVSTLELGDSALYLCASSFEGQDGYTFGSGTRLTVV.

This clonotype was observed many times. The rearrangement uses TRBV9 and TRBJ2-7; D is uncertain. Germline CDR1 reads SGDLS; CDR2 reads YYNGEE. This CDR3 is built from 13 residues. V was cut by 0 bases and J by 5 bases, with 9 bases left in between. The CDR3: CASSVAGLDEQYF. CDR3 DNA: TGTGCCAGCAGCGTAGCCGGGTTGGACGAGCAGTACTTC. The variable domain in full, completed from reference TRBV9 and TRBJ2-7, reads DSGVTQTPKHLITATGQRVTLRCSPRSGDLSVYWYQQSLDQGLQFLIQYYNGEERAKGNILERFSAQQFPDLHSELNLSSLELGDSALYFCASSVAGLDEQYFGPGTRLTVT.

This clonotype came up many times. This chain joins TRBV7-3 and TRBJ1-1, with D possibly TRBD1 on 6 matching bases. The CDR3 contains 13 residues. The germline V gene encodes CDR1 SGHTA and CDR2 FQGTGA. The V and J ends lost 4 bases and 4 bases respectively, with 10 bases between them. CDR3 DNA sequence: TGTGCCAGCAGCTCACAGGGTTCCACTGAAGCTTTCTTT. Its protein product is CASSSQGSTEAFF.

This clonotype was counted between two and nine times. V and J are TRBV9 and TRBJ1-2; perhaps TRBD1 as D (6 bases). Germline V gene lookup returns CDR1 SGDLS and CDR2 YYNGEE. Trimming stripped 0 bases from V and 7 bases from J, with 19 bases between. This CDR3 spans 16 amino acids. The CDR3 protein is CASSVAAWGRTGGYTF. DNA of the CDR3: TGTGCCAGCAGCGTAGCCGCCTGGGGGCGTACAGGTGGCTACACCTTC.

At least ten counts were recorded for this clonotype. The chain is built from TRBV20-1 and TRBJ1-1, with 7 bases fitting TRBD1. Germline CDR1 reads DFQATT; CDR2 reads SNEGSKA (reference sequence). Germline trimming cut 0 bases from V and 6 bases from J; bases unmatched to any gene: 7. This CDR3 is built from 14 residues. Here the CDR3 reads CSAREGGGASEAFF. The CDR3, as DNA: TGCAGTGCTAGAGAAGGAGGGGGCGCGTCTGAAGCTTTCTTT.

This clonotype occurred a few times. V and J are TRBV5-4 and TRBJ2-3; the match to TRBD1 covers 10 bases. The length of the CDR3 is 16 residues. CDR1 is SGHNT and CDR2 is YYREEE in the germline V gene (reference sequence). The J segment lost 1 base and the V segment lost 4 bases, leaving 6 bases of the junction unmatched. This CDR3 is CASSLWTGGGTDTQYF. The CDR3 DNA reads TGTGCCAGCAGCCTATGGACAGGGGGAGGCACAGATACGCAGTATTTT. Complete variable domain (other parts from reference TRBV5-4 and TRBJ2-3): ETGVTQSPTHLIKTRGQQVTLRCSSQSGHNTVSWYQQALGQGPQFIFQYYREEENGRGNFPPRFSGLQFPNYSSELNVNALELDDSALYLCASSLWTGGGTDTQYFGPGTRLTVL.

DNA of the CDR3: TGCAGTGCTAGTGAAGGACTAGCGGGGAGCGATGAGCAGTTCTTC. Amino acids: CSASEGLAGSDEQFF. The J gene is TRBJ2-1, the V gene TRBV20-1; TRBD2 matches 12 bases. CDR3 length: 15 residues. The V segment lost 3 bases and the J segment 8 bases; nucleotides outside the gene matches: 8. The germline gives CDR1 DFQATT, CDR2 SNEGSKA (reference sequence).

CDR3 nucleotides: TGTGCCAGCAGTCTCCGGGGGTCCCCGGGTCGAAATGAGCAGTTCTTC. Residues: CASSLRGSPGRNEQFF. This chain uses TRBV12-3 or TRBV12-4 with TRBJ2-1; maybe TRBD2 (6 bases). This CDR3 comprises 16 residues. V was trimmed by 5 bases and J by 7 bases, leaving 21 bases between them.

In this sample, this clonotype turned up many times. This chain uses TRBV18 with TRBJ1-2; 7 positions match TRBD1. Trimming at V came to 5 bases and at J to 2 bases, leaving 5 bases not matched to a gene. The CDR3 is made up of 14 amino acids. Germline V gene data show CDR1 as KGHSH and CDR2 as LQKENI. In DNA form, the CDR3 reads TGTGCCAGCTCAGTGGACAGGAGAAACTATGGCTACACCTTC. Translating it yields CASSVDRRNYGYTF.

This clonotype was seen only a few times. The J gene is TRBJ2-2, the V gene TRBV12-3 or TRBV12-4; tentatively, D is TRBD1 (5 bases). Trimming took off 2 bases at V and 1 base at J, with 8 bases between the two ends. This CDR3 is 15 amino acids long. DNA of the CDR3: TGTGCCAGCAGTTTATGGCAGGGGAACACCGGGGAGCTGTTTTTT. Protein sequence: CASSLWQGNTGELFF.

The chain couples TRBV4-3 to TRBJ2-1; 15 bases agree with TRBD2. V trimming: 4 bases; J trimming: 7 bases; junction bases outside the gene matches: 8. CDR1 is LGHNA and CDR2 is YSLEER in the germline V gene. This CDR3 is 17 amino acids long. The CDR3 spells CASSPGLAGGRGNEQFF. CDR3 sequence (DNA): TGCGCCAGCAGCCCCGGACTAGCGGGGGGGCGAGGAAATGAGCAGTTCTTC.

The table lists this clonotype with many counts. V and J are TRBV20-1 and TRBJ1-2, with D possibly being TRBD1 (5 bases). With 5 bases removed from V and 4 bases from J, the gap between germline ends came to 17 bases. There are 14 residues in the CDR3. The V gene's germline CDR1 is DFQATT and CDR2 SNEGSKA (reference sequence). Here the CDR3 DNA reads TGCAGTGCTCCCAGTTCGGGGGTGATCTATGGCTACACCTTC. Amino acid sequence: CSAPSSGVIYGYTF.

This clonotype was detected ten times or more. The rearrangement joins TRBV6-2 or TRBV6-3 to TRBJ2-4; D remains ambiguous. The CDR3 runs 15 residues. V was shortened by 4 bases and J by 2 bases, with 12 bases between the two germline ends. Looked up from germline, CDR1 is MNHEY and CDR2 is SVGEGT. The CDR3 DNA sequence: TGTGCCAGCAGTTCTATCGGCACCTCCAAAAACATTCAGTACTTC. Its translation: CASSSIGTSKNIQYF.

This clonotype has more than one count but fewer than ten. The chain carries TRBV27 and TRBJ2-6, with D possibly TRBD1 on 6 matching bases. This CDR3 contains 19 residues. The V end lost 6 bases, the J end lost 1 base, and 22 bases lay between the germline ends. Germline V lookup: CDR1 MNHEY, CDR2 SMNVEV (reference sequence). The CDR3, as DNA: TGTGCCAGCAGCCGTAATACAGGGTATAGGGGGTCTGGGGCCAACGTCCTGACTTTC. It translates to CASSRNTGYRGSGANVLTF. Supplemented by reference TRBV27 and TRBJ2-6, the full variable domain reads EAQVTQNPRYLITVTGKKLTVTCSQNMNHEYMSWYRQDPGLGLRQIYYSMNVEVTDKGDVPEGYKVSRKEKRNFPLILESPSPNQTSLYFCASSRNTGYRGSGANVLTFGAGSRLTVL.

This clonotype was seen many times. The J gene is TRBJ2-5, the V gene TRBV7-2; weak D call: TRBD1 (5 bases). CDR1 SGHTA and CDR2 FQGNSA come from the germline V gene. This CDR3 region has 13 residues. V lost 10 bases and J 0 bases, leaving 12 bases between the germline ends. The CDR3 DNA sequence: TGTGCCACCGCCTCAGGGTACCAAGAGACCCAGTACTTC. Protein product: CATASGYQETQYF.

This clonotype was counted at least ten times. The rearrangement links TRBV20-1 to TRBJ2-7; a possible D gene is TRBD1 (6 bases). V lost 5 bases and J 5 bases, leaving 16 bases between the germline ends. Germline lookup yields CDR1 DFQATT and CDR2 SNEGSKA (reference sequence). The CDR3 is 13 amino acids. The CDR3 DNA reads as TGCAGTGCTCCGACAGGCCCTACTAACGAGCAGTACTTC. Its translation is CSAPTGPTNEQYF.

The CDR3 loop is CATQGALSGTTGELFF. The CDR3 DNA reads TGTGCCACCCAGGGGGCGCTTAGCGGGACCACCGGGGAGCTGTTTTTT. The J gene is TRBJ2-2, the V gene TRBV6-2 or TRBV6-3; D possibly uses TRBD1 or TRBD2 (8 bases each). Between the trimmed V and J ends, which lost 10 bases and 4 bases, there was a span of 22 bases. This CDR3 contains 16 residues. Germline V CDR1 and CDR2: MNHEY, SVGEGT.

This clonotype was found many times. This rearrangement joins TRBV7-9 to TRBJ1-1; the match to TRBD1 covers 10 bases. Germline CDR1 reads SEHNR; CDR2 reads FQNEAQ (reference sequence). Germline trimming cut 5 bases from V and 3 bases from J; bases unmatched to any gene: 3. The CDR3 has 14 residues. The CDR3 DNA is TGTGCCAGCAGCCGGACAGGGGGATACACTGAAGCTTTCTTT. Translated, it gives CASSRTGGYTEAFF.

In its sample, this clonotype was seen many times. V and J are TRBV6-5 and TRBJ1-1; D possibly corresponds to TRBD1 (5 bases). Germline V lookup: CDR1 MNHEY, CDR2 SVGAGI. V lost 2 bases to trimming and J lost 1 base, with 8 bases between them. The CDR3 consists of 14 residues. The CDR3: CASSYGGANTEAFF. Written as DNA, the CDR3 is TGTGCCAGCAGTTACGGAGGGGCGAACACTGAAGCTTTCTTT.

This clonotype showed up just once. V is TRBV20-1 and J is TRBJ1-1; D gene uncertain. Per germline, CDR1 DFQATT and CDR2 SNEGSKA (reference sequence). Trimming removed 3 bases at V and 11 bases at J, with 16 bases between. This CDR3 comprises 12 residues. In nucleotides, the CDR3 is TGCAGTGCTAGGTTCCACACCGAACTGGCTTTCTTT. Residues: CSARFHTELAFF.

This clonotype showed up just a few times. This sequence joins TRBV27 and TRBJ1-1; maybe TRBD1 (6 bases). Germline V gives CDR1 MNHEY, CDR2 SMNVEV (reference sequence). CDR3 length equals 14 residues. Trimming removed 5 bases at V and 4 bases at J, with 14 bases between. The CDR3 region has the DNA TGTGCCAGCAGTCCCCTACAGGGTACCACTGAAGCTTTCTTT. This sequence encodes CASSPLQGTTEAFF.

The chain couples TRBV9 to TRBJ2-5; D is possibly TRBD1 or TRBD2 (5 bases each). The germline V gene has CDR1 SGDLS and CDR2 YYNGEE. CDR3 size: 13 residues. Trimming stripped 3 bases from V and 7 bases from J, with 13 bases between. The CDR3 DNA follows: TGTGCCAGCAGCGCCGGGACCTCCCCGACCCAGTACTTC. Residues: CASSAGTSPTQYF.

This clonotype showed up many times. The chain carries TRBV7-9 and TRBJ2-6, with D perhaps TRBD1 (5 bases). Trimming pared 1 base from V and 4 bases from J, leaving 17 bases between. CDR1 SEHNR and CDR2 FQNEAQ come from the germline V gene (reference sequence). The CDR3 loop spans 18 amino acids. The CDR3 bases are TGTGCCAGCAGCTTAGTAAAAGGCGCAGGGTACGGGGCCAACGTCCTGACTTTC. Amino acid sequence: CASSLVKGAGYGANVLTF. The full variable domain, its missing parts supplied by reference TRBV7-9 and TRBJ2-6, is DTGVSQNPRHKITKRGQNVTFRCDPISEHNRLYWYRQTLGQGPEFLTYFQNEAQLEKSRLLSDRFSAERPKGSFSTLEIQRTEQGDSAMYLCASSLVKGAGYGANVLTFGAGSRLTVL.